This entry features one T cell receptor beta chain sequence. The antigen remains unidentified. The source of the thymus tissue was resections taken during corrective heart surgery. Serving as donors were healthy Finnish infants, each of whom was having open corrective surgery for congenital heart defects. Profiled with immunoSEQ multiplex PCR; TCRdb holds only in-frame clones, not every one. The sample gives 55,000 to 85,000 clones, roughly 96% of which show up once; approximately 0.032% is in the top ten. The data were taken from a study of human thymus T cells. Overall study findings and caveats: Highly overlapping thymic repertoires in unrelated individuals were reported by related research. V and J genes seemed to be used with bias in thymic and blood repertoires.

The CDR3 runs to 13 residues. V was pared by 4 bases and J by 9 bases, with 13 bases between. Germline lookup yields CDR1 LGHNT and CDR2 FRNRAP. The rearrangement joins TRBV12-5 to TRBJ1-5, with D tentatively TRBD1 (5 bases). The sample consisted of thymus tissue. This sequence was found in a girl less than two years old with a congenital heart defect but otherwise immunologically healthy. The CDR3 protein is CASGSRAGPPQHF. The DNA for the CDR3 is TGTGCTAGTGGTTCTCGGGCAGGGCCGCCCCAGCATTTT.